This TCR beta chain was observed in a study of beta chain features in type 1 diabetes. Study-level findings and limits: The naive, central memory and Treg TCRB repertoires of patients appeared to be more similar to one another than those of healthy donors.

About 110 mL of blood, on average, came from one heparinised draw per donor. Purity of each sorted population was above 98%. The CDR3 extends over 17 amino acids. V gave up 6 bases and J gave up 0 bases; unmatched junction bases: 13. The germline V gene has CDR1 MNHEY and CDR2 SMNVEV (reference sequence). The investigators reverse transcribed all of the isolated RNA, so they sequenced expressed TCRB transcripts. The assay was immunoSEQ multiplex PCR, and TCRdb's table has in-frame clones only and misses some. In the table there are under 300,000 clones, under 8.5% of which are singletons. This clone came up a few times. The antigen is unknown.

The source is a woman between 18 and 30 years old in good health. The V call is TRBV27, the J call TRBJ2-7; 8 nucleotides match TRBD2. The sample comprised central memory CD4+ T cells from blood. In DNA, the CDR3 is TGTGCCAGCAGCGGGTGTCCCAGGGCGGGGGGCTCCTACGAGCAGTACGTC. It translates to CASSGCPRAGGSYEQYV.